The entry below gives a single T cell receptor beta chain sequence along with its context. The data were produced by immunoSEQ multiplex PCR, yet TCRdb's version contains in-frame clones alone and is incomplete. The table lists about 110,000 clones, around 84% of them singletons, with 2% to 2.5% in the top ten. The sample is drawn from a study of blood T cell repertoires in COVID-19. Study context: Sources were T cells, B-cell-depleted T cells, or PBMCs; the material itself was cDNA or gDNA.

Germline-derived CDR1 and CDR2 are SEHNR and FQNEAQ (reference sequence). This CDR3 spans 12 amino acids. The V end lost 5 bases, the J end lost 6 bases, and 9 bases lay between the germline ends. V usage is TRBV7-9 and J usage is TRBJ2-3, with D hard to call. The sequenced sample consisted of peripheral blood. This TCR was recovered from a human donor in a cohort sampled during active COVID-19. In DNA, the CDR3 is TGTGCCAGCAGCCCTTCCCGGGATACGCAGTATTTT. This sequence encodes CASSPSRDTQYF.